The present T cell receptor (beta chain) was sequenced within a study of type 1 regulatory T cells. Turning to the study itself: T-allo10 is an in vitro-generated, Tr1-enriched CD4 T cell product specific for alloantigen.

Germline trimming cut 5 bases from V and 9 bases from J; bases unmatched to any gene: 6. This CDR3 is 14 amino acids long. The V gene's germline CDR1 is KGHDR and CDR2 SFDVKD. MiXCR, run by TCRdb on the reads, gives a single entry per CDR3 protein. The table has 90,000 to 100,000 distinct CDR3 sequences, roughly 28% seen once. Material: CD4+ T cells, either the whole sample or a sorted fraction (not recorded which). The source of this sequence is a human donor in good health. The J gene is TRBJ2-1, the V gene TRBV24-1, with 10 bases matching TRBD2. This CDR3 reads CATSGLAGVLEQFF. In DNA form, the CDR3 reads TGTGCCACCAGTGGCCTAGCGGGAGTCCTTGAGCAGTTCTTC.